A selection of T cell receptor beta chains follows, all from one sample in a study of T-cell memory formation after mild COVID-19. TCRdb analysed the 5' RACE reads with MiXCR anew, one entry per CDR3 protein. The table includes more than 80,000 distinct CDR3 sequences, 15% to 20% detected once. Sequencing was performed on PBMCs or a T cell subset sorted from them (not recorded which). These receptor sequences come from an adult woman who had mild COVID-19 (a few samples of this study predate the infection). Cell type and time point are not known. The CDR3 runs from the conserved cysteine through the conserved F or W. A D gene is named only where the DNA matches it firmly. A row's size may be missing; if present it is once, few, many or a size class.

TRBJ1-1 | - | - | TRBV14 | CASSQDGQLNTEAFF | TGTGCCAGCAGCCAAGATGGCCAGTTGAACACTGAAGCTTTCTTT
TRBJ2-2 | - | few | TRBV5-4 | CASSPEGGGELFF | TGTGCCAGCAGCCCCGAGGGAGGTGGGGAGCTGTTTTTT
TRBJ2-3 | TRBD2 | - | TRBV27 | CASSPTIAGAWGDTQYF | TGTGCCAGCAGTCCGACTATAGCGGGAGCTTGGGGAGATACGCAGTATTTT
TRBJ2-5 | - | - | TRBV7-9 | CASSLEVGSKETQYF | TGTGCCAGCAGCTTAGAGGTGGGCTCGAAAGAGACCCAGTACTTC
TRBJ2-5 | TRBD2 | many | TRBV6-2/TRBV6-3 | CASGSSGTAETQYF | TGTGCCAGCGGATCAAGCGGGACGGCAGAGACCCAGTACTTC
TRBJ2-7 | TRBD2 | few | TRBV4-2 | CASSQDLSGGNFYEQYF | TGTGCCAGCAGCCAAGACCTTAGCGGGGGCAACTTCTACGAGCAGTACTTC
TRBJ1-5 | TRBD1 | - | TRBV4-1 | CASSQEGSGQRVGQPQHF | TGCGCCAGCAGCCAAGAGGGGTCGGGACAGCGAGTGGGTCAGCCCCAGCATTTT
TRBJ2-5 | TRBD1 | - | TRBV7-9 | CASNTGVEETQYF | TGTGCCAGCAATACAGGGGTCGAGGAGACCCAGTACTTC
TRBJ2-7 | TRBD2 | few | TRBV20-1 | CSARTSGRPSYEQYF | TGCAGTGCCAGGACTAGCGGGAGGCCCTCCTACGAGCAGTACTTC
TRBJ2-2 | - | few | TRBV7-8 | CASSQALLNRAGELFF | TGTGCCAGCAGCCAGGCCCTTCTGAATCGGGCCGGGGAGCTGTTTTTT
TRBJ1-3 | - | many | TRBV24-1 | CATSDSGGNTIYF | TGTGCCACCAGTGATTCGGGGGGAAACACCATATATTTT
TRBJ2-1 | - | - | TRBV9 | CASSPKGVENEQFF | TGTGCCAGCAGCCCCAAAGGGGTAGAAAATGAGCAGTTCTTC
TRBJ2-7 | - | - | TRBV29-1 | CSVGRHGPLGYEQYF | TGCAGCGTTGGGCGGCATGGTCCGCTCGGCTACGAGCAGTACTTC
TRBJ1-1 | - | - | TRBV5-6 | CASSSTSGWWENTEAFF | TGTGCCAGCAGCTCTACCTCGGGGTGGTGGGAGAACACTGAAGCTTTCTTT
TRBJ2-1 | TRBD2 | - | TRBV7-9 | CASSTMTSGYSSYNEQFF | TGTGCCAGCAGCACGATGACTAGCGGTTATTCCTCCTACAATGAGCAGTTCTTC
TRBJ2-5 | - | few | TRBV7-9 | CASSLGPGNQETQYF | TGTGCCAGCAGCTTAGGTCCGGGAAATCAAGAGACCCAGTACTTC
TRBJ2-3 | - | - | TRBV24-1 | CATSDFISGNTQYF | TGTGCCACCAGTGATTTTATCTCGGGGAATACGCAGTATTTT
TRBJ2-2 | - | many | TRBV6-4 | CASSDSDTGELFF | TGTGCCAGCAGTGACTCGGACACCGGGGAGCTGTTTTTT